These T cell receptor beta chains were read from a single sample in a study of OX40 agonist ivuxolimab in advanced cancers. Data came from immunoSEQ multiplex PCR; TCRdb stores just in-frame clones and leaves some out. Of 30,000 or so clones detected, 85% to 95% appear once; the ten largest clones hold approximately 26%. The sequencing here drew on CD4+ or CD8+ T cells sorted from blood, taken in a trial of the OX40 agonist ivuxolimab. The receptors come from an adult with an advanced solid tumor such as melanoma, head and neck, liver or kidney cancer. Both conserved end residues are part of each CDR3. D genes are given only for firm matches.

d_call: NA; j_call: TRBJ2-3; v_call: TRBV7-3; cdr3_aa: CASSLLGGGTDTQYF; cdr3_nt: TGTGCCAGCAGCTTACTAGGTGGGGGAACAGATACGCAGTATTTT
d_call: NA; j_call: TRBJ1-1; v_call: TRBV27; cdr3_aa: CASSFYRMNTEAFF; cdr3_nt: TGTGCCAGCAGTTTTTATAGGATGAACACTGAAGCTTTCTTT
d_call: NA; j_call: TRBJ1-6; v_call: TRBV27; cdr3_aa: CASNYRVPLHF; cdr3_nt: TGTGCCAGCAACTACAGGGTGCCCCTCCACTTT
d_call: NA; j_call: TRBJ2-2; v_call: TRBV29-1; cdr3_aa: CSVGTDTGELFF; cdr3_nt: TGCAGCGTTGGGACAGACACCGGGGAGCTGTTTTTT
d_call: TRBD1; j_call: TRBJ2-2; v_call: TRBV19; cdr3_aa: CASSIDLGGQGSGELFF; cdr3_nt: TGTGCCAGTAGTATAGACCTGGGAGGACAGGGATCCGGGGAGCTGTTTTTT
d_call: NA; j_call: TRBJ1-6; v_call: TRBV6-6; cdr3_aa: CASSPPEYNSPLHF; cdr3_nt: TGTGCCAGCAGTCCCCCAGAATATAATTCACCCCTCCACTTT
d_call: TRBD1; j_call: TRBJ2-2; v_call: TRBV5-6; cdr3_aa: CASSLDRGRTGELFF; cdr3_nt: TGTGCCAGCAGCTTGGACAGGGGGCGCACCGGGGAGCTGTTTTTT
d_call: NA; j_call: TRBJ1-4; v_call: TRBV7-6; cdr3_aa: CASSPDPTNEKLFF; cdr3_nt: TGTGCCAGCAGCCCTGATCCAACTAATGAAAAACTGTTTTTT
d_call: NA; j_call: TRBJ2-7; v_call: TRBV19; cdr3_aa: CASSIAGRATYEQYF; cdr3_nt: TGTGCCAGTAGTATAGCGGGCAGGGCCACCTACGAGCAGTACTTC
d_call: NA; j_call: TRBJ2-7; v_call: TRBV28; cdr3_aa: CASSSALRGEQYF; cdr3_nt: TGTGCCAGCAGTTCAGCACTCAGGGGCGAGCAGTACTTC
d_call: TRBD2; j_call: TRBJ2-5; v_call: TRBV13; cdr3_aa: CASSTRASGTQETQYF; cdr3_nt: TGTGCCAGCAGCACCCGGGCTAGCGGGACCCAAGAGACCCAGTACTTC
d_call: NA; j_call: TRBJ1-1; v_call: TRBV30; cdr3_aa: CAWRRPGFVEAFF; cdr3_nt: TGTGCCTGGAGGCGACCGGGGTTTGTTGAAGCTTTCTTT
d_call: NA; j_call: TRBJ2-7; v_call: TRBV19; cdr3_aa: CASSIKGSTGEQYF; cdr3_nt: TGTGCCAGTAGTATCAAGGGATCTACGGGGGAGCAGTACTTC
d_call: NA; j_call: TRBJ2-6; v_call: TRBV5-4; cdr3_aa: CASSLGSGANVLTF; cdr3_nt: TGTGCCAGCAGCCTCGGCTCTGGGGCCAACGTCCTGACTTTC
d_call: NA; j_call: TRBJ1-1; v_call: TRBV7-9; cdr3_aa: CASSLDSLQYTEAFF; cdr3_nt: TGTGCCAGCAGCTTGGACAGCTTGCAGTACACTGAAGCTTTCTTT
d_call: TRBD2; j_call: TRBJ2-7; v_call: TRBV7-2; cdr3_aa: CASSLIGTSVGDEQYF; cdr3_nt: TGTGCCAGCAGTCTTATCGGGACTAGCGTCGGAGACGAGCAGTACTTC
d_call: NA; j_call: TRBJ2-7; v_call: TRBV28; cdr3_aa: CASSFTGQTYEQYF; cdr3_nt: TGTGCCAGCAGCTTTACGGGACAAACCTACGAGCAGTACTTC